This TCR beta chain was sequenced in a study of beta chain features in type 1 diabetes. In its sample, this clone was seen many times. The antigen is unknown. Every isolated RNA sample was fully reverse transcribed, so sequencing captured expressed TCRB transcripts. Produced via immunoSEQ multiplex PCR; TCRdb's table is partial and in-frame only. The data hold about 160,000 clones, with approximately 9% observed a single time. The CDR3 has 16 residues. The germline CDR1 and CDR2 sequences are ENHRY and SYGVKD. V lost 6 bases and J lost 2; bases outside the gene matches: 10. Findings and limits, study-wide: Insertions were fewer and deletions more numerous at VDJ junctions in type 1 diabetes patients. Across all four CD4+ subsets, people with type 1 diabetes showed modestly shorter TCRB CDR3s.

The origin of this receptor is a woman aged 18-35 years with type 1 diabetes. The chain has TRBV10-3 and TRBJ1-5, with TRBD1 matching 7 bases. The sequenced sample was central memory CD4+ T cells from blood. The CDR3 DNA follows: TGTGCCATCAGCGATACAGGGGTGGTTGGCAATCAGCCCCAGCATTTT. Protein product: CAISDTGVVGNQPQHF.